Presented here are 4 T cell receptor beta chains from one specimen sequenced in a study of blood T cell repertoires in COVID-19. Here immunoSEQ multiplex PCR was the method, and the copy in TCRdb shows in-frame clones only, minus some. The data contain 150,000 to 200,000 clones, under 85% of them seen just once; the ten biggest clones take up approximately 2.8%. Source material: peripheral blood. These receptors came from a man between 65 and 79 years old with acute or convalescent COVID-19.

The chain recombines TRBV6-5 with TRBJ2-7, with 7 bases that match TRBD1. The CDR3 extends over 16 amino acids. CDR1 and CDR2 from the germline V gene are MNHEY and SVGAGI. V gave up 4 bases and J gave up 0 bases; unmatched junction bases: 9. The CDR3 DNA sequence: TGTGCCAGCAGTTCCAACAGGGGTGAATCCTCCTACGAGCAGTACTTC. It translates to CASSSNRGESSYEQYF.

The chain joins TRBV5-4 to TRBJ2-7, with 7 nucleotides matching TRBD1. The length of the CDR3 is 14 residues. V trimming: 0 bases; J trimming: 6 bases; junction bases outside the gene matches: 6. CDR1 SGHNT and CDR2 YYREEE come from the germline V gene (reference sequence). The CDR3 loop reads CASSLGQGVGEQYF. CDR3 sequence (DNA): TGTGCCAGCAGCTTGGGGCAGGGGGTTGGCGAGCAGTACTTC.

J is TRBJ2-1 and V is TRBV6-5; 11 nucleotides agree with TRBD2. The CDR3 consists of 15 residues. CDR1 and CDR2 from the germline V gene are MNHEY and SVGAGI. After removal of 7 bases from V and 4 bases from J, the junction contained 6 bases not matched to a gene. DNA for the CDR3: TGTGCCAGCACCCAACTAGCGGGAGTTTACAATGAGCAGTTCTTC. Its protein product is CASTQLAGVYNEQFF.

This chain links TRBV6-2 or TRBV6-3 with TRBJ2-1; 8 bases align to TRBD2. Germline-derived CDR1 and CDR2 are MNHEY and SVGEGT. With V trimmed by 2 bases and J by 1 base, 10 bases remained unmatched. The CDR3 is 18 residues long. This chain's CDR3 is CASSYPIGSGSSYNEQFF. In DNA form, the CDR3 reads TGTGCCAGCAGTTACCCAATAGGGAGCGGGAGTTCCTACAATGAGCAGTTCTTC.